The clone carrying this T cell receptor (beta chain) was counted between two and nine times. Its antigen is as yet unknown. The data derive from a study of identical twins. Study-wide results and limits: There was an excess of low generation probability in the out-of-frame alpha sequences that twins shared. While abundant cord blood beta clonotypes carried fewer insertions, memory repertoires showed no such pattern. Twins shared beta out-of-frame sequences in excess, but this excess was weaker.

Each cDNA held unique molecular identifiers, and template switching gave it a universal primer site. TCRdb recomputed calls from the 5' RACE reads with MiXCR, one row per CDR3 protein. The repertoire holds about 890,000 distinct CDR3 sequences, with approximately 13% as singletons. CDR1 DFQATT and CDR2 SNEGSKA come from the germline V gene (reference sequence). V was pared by 5 bases and J by 5 bases, with 8 bases between. The CDR3 covers 11 residues. These data were also filed under a second study, of yellow fever vaccine responses in identical twins.

The sample comprised PBMCs. V gene TRBV20-1 combines with J gene TRBJ2-3, with D tentatively TRBD2 (6 bases). The source of this sequence is a young woman in good health. The CDR3 spells CSAEEGDTQYF. Written as DNA, the CDR3 is TGCAGTGCTGAGGAGGGAGATACGCAGTATTTT.